The clone carrying this TCR beta chain was seen a handful of times. The antigen is not known. In the PCR, 60 Vbeta and 13 Jbeta primers were used. Data came from immunoSEQ multiplex PCR; TCRdb stores just in-frame clones and leaves some out. The data show some 150,000 clones, roughly four fifths seen once. The source of the sample is a study of cytomegalovirus exposure and HLA in healthy donors. Points from the study as a whole: Reportedly, TCR beta sequences accurately predicted HLA-A and HLA-B alleles in most subjects. Earlier analysis found most TCR beta V segments productive about 90% or about 30% of the time. DRB1 had the most TCR associations and HLA-C the fewest, a later analysis found, with rates varying by HLA locus.

Germline trimming cut 5 bases from V and 5 bases from J; bases unmatched to any gene: 8. Per the germline V gene, CDR1 is MDHEN and CDR2 is SYDVKM. This CDR3 has 14 residues. The rearrangement uses TRBV28 and TRBJ2-5, with TRBD1 identical over 7 bases. The sample was PBMCs. The sequence came from a human donor in good health. In nucleotides, the CDR3 is TGTGCCAGCAGTCACGGGACAGTAAGGGAGACCCAGTACTTC. This sequence encodes CASSHGTVRETQYF.